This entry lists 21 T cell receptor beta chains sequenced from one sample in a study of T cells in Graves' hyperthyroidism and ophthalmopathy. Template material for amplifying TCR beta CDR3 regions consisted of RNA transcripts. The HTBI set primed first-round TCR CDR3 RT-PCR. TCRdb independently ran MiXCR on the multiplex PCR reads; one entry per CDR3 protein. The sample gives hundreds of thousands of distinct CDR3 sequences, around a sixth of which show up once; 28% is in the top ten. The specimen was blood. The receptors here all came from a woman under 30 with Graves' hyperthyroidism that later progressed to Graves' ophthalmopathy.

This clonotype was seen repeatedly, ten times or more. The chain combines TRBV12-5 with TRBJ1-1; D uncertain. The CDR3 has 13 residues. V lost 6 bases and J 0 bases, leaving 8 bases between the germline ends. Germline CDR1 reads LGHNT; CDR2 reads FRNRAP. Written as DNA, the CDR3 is TGTGCTAGTGGAGACACCCTGAACACTGAAGCTTTCTTT. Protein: CASGDTLNTEAFF. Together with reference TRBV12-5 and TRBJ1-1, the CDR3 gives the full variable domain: DARVTQTPRHKVTEMGQEVTMRCQPILGHNTVFWYRQTMMQGLELLAYFRNRAPLDDSGMPKDRFSAEMPDATLATLKIQPSEPRDSAVYFCASGDTLNTEAFFGQGTRLTVV.

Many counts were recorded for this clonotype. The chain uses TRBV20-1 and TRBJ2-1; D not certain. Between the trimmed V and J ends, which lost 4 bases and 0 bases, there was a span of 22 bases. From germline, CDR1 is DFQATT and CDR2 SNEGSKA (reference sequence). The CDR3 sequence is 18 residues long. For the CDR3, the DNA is TGCAGTGCTAAAAGTAGATTCGGGTCAACAAGCTCCTACAATGAGCAGTTCTTC. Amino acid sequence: CSAKSRFGSTSSYNEQFF.

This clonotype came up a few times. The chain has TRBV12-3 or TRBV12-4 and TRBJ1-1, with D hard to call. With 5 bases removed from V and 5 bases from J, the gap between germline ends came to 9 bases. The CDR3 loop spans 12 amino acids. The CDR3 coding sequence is TGTGCCAGCAGTAAGTTAGGGACTGAAGCTTTCTTT. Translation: CASSKLGTEAFF.

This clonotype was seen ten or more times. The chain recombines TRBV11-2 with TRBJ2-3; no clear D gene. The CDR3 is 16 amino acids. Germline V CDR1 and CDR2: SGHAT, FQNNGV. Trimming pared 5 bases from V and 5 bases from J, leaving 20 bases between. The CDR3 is CASSPTGPRPIDTQYF. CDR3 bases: TGTGCCAGCAGCCCCACCGGACCCCGCCCGATAGATACGCAGTATTTT.

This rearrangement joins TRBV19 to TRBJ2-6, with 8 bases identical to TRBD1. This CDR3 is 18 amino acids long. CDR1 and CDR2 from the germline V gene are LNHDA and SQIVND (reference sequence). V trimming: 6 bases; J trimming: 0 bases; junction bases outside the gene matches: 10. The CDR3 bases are TGTGCCAGTAGCGGACTATGGACAGGGCTCTCTGGGGCCAACGTCCTGACTTTC. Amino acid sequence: CASSGLWTGLSGANVLTF.

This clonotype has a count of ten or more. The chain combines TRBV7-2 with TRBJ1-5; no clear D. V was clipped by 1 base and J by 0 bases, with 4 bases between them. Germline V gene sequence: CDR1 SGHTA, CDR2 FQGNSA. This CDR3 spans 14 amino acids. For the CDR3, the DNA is TGTGCCAGCAGCTTAGGGAATAGCAATCAGCCCCAGCATTTT. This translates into CASSLGNSNQPQHF.

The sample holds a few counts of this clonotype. CDR3 loop: CASSPAGGSNQPQHF. In DNA, the CDR3 is TGTGCCAGCTCACCAGCGGGGGGGAGCAATCAGCCCCAGCATTTT. The rearrangement links TRBV18 to TRBJ1-5; D possibly corresponds to TRBD1 (5 bases). Germline V gene lookup returns CDR1 KGHSH and CDR2 LQKENI. The V end lost 2 bases, the J end lost 1 base, and 9 bases lay between the germline ends. The CDR3 is made up of 15 amino acids.

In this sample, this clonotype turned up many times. The CDR3 spells CASSFGTGGYTF. The CDR3 nucleotides are TGTGCCAGCAGTTTCGGGACAGGGGGGTACACCTTC. This chain links TRBV28 with TRBJ1-2; 11 nucleotides match TRBD1. Germline CDR1 is MDHEN and CDR2 is SYDVKM. The CDR3 is 12 residues long. The V and J ends lost 3 bases and 11 bases, in that order; junction bases with no gene match: 2.

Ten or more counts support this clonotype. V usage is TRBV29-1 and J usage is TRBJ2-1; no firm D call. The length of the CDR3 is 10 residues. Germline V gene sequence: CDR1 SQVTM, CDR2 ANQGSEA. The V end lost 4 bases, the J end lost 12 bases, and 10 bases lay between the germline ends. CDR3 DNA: TGCAGCGTTGTGTACCCGACGCAGTTCTTC. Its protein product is CSVVYPTQFF.

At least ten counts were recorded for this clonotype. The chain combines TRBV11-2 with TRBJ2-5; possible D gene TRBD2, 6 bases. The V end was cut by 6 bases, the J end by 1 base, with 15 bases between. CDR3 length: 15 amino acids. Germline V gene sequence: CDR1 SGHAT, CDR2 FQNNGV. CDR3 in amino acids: CASSFSTGVQETQYF. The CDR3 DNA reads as TGTGCCAGCAGTTTCTCTACGGGAGTCCAAGAGACCCAGTACTTC.

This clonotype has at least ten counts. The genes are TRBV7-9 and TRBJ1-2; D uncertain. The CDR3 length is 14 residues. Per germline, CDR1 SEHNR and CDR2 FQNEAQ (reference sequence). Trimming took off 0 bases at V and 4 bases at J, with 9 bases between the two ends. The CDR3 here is CASSLAGLGYGYTF. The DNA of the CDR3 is TGTGCCAGCAGCTTAGCTGGGTTAGGCTATGGCTACACCTTC.

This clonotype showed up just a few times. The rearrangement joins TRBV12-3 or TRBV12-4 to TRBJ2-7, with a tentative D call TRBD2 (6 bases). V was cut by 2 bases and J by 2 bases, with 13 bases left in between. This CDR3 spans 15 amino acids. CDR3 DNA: TGTGCCAGCAGTTTACAGGAGGGGTTTGCCTACGAGCAGTACTTC. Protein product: CASSLQEGFAYEQYF.

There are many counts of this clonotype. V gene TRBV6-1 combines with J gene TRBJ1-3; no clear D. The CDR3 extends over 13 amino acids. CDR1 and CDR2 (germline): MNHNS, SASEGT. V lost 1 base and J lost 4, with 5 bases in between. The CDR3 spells CASSEEWGNTIYF. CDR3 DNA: TGTGCCAGCAGTGAAGAATGGGGAAACACCATATATTTT.

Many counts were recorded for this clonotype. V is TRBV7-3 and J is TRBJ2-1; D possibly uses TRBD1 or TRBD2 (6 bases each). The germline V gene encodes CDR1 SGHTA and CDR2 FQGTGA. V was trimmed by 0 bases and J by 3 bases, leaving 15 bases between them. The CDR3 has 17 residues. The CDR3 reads CASSLTGRDTLYNEQFF. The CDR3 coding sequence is TGTGCCAGCAGCTTAACGGGGCGGGACACCCTCTACAATGAGCAGTTCTTC. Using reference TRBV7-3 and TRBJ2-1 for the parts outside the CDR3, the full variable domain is GAGVSQTPSNKVTEKGKYVELRCDPISGHTALYWYRQSLGQGPEFLIYFQGTGAADDSGLPNDRFFAVRPEGSVSTLKIQRTERGDSAVYLCASSLTGRDTLYNEQFFGPGTRLTVL.

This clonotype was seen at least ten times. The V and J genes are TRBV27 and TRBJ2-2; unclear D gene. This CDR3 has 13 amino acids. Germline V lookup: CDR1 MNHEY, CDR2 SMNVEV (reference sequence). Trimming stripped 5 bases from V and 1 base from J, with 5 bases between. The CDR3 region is CASSGRNTGELFF. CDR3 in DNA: TGTGCCAGCAGTGGTCGGAACACCGGGGAGCTGTTTTTT.

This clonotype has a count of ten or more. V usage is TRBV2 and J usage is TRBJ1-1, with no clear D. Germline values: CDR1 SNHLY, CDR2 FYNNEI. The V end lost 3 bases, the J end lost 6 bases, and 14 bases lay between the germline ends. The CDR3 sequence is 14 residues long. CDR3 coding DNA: TGTGCCAGCAGTGAGATAGAGGAGATTTCTGAAGCTTTCTTT. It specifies CASSEIEEISEAFF.

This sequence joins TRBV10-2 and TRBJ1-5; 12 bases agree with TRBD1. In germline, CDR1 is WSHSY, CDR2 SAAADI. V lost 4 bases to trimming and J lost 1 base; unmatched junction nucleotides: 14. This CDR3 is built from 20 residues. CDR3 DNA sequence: TGCGCCAGCAGTGGAGAGGGACAGGGGGCAATGGTAAGGAGCAATCAGCCCCAGCATTTT. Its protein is CASSGEGQGAMVRSNQPQHF.

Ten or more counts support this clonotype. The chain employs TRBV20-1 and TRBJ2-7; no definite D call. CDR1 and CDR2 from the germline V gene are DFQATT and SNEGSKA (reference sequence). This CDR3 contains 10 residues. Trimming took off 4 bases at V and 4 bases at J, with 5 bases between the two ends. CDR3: CSATEYEQYF. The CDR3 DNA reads TGCAGTGCTACAGAGTACGAGCAGTACTTC.

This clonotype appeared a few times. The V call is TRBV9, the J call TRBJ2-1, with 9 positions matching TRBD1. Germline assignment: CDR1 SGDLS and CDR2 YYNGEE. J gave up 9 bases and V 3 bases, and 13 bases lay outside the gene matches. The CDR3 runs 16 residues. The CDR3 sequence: CASSGPGQGISGEQFF. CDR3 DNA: TGTGCCAGCAGCGGGCCGGGACAGGGTATTAGTGGTGAGCAGTTCTTC.

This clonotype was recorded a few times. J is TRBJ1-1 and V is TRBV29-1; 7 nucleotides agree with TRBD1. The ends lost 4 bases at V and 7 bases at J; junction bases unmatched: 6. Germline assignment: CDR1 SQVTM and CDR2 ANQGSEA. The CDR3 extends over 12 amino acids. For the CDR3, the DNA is TGCAGCGTTGTAATACAGGGGCTTGAAGCTTTCTTT. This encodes CSVVIQGLEAFF.

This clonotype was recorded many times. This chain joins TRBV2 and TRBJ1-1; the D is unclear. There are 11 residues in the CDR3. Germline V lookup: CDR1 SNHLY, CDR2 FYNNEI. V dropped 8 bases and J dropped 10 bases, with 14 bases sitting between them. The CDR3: CASLDRSGAFF. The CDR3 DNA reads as TGTGCCAGCCTCGACCGGTCGGGAGCTTTCTTT.